Described below is a single T cell receptor (beta chain) sequence and its context. Germline assignment: CDR1 MGHDK and CDR2 SYGVNS. This CDR3 is built from 11 residues. V lost 7 bases and J lost 3, with 6 bases in between. The sample originates from a study of T cell changes during pregnancy in multiple sclerosis. Some clones are missing from TCRdb's copy, which holds only in-frame ones; the method was immunoSEQ multiplex PCR. The sample lists 45,000 to 50,000 clones, around nine tenths occurring once. The V call is TRBV25-1, the J call TRBJ1-1; maybe TRBD1 (5 bases). The sequence was obtained from a female donor in good health, enrolled as a control in a pregnancy study. The specimen comprised CD4+ T cells from peripheral blood mononuclear cells, sampled in the second trimester of pregnancy. CDR3 nucleotide sequence: TGTGCCAGCAAGGGGTACACTGAAGCTTTCTTT. This sequence encodes CASKGYTEAFF.